This TCR beta chain was sequenced in a study of tumor-infiltrating lymphocytes in primary liver carcinoma. The overall study: Men and women, 30 to 69 years of age, made up the patients. These were node-negative, non-metastatic T1-T3 tumors of roughly 4 to 10 cm.

For this clonotype: Its specificity is not known. Germline and junction disagree at one end, which may indicate a read error.

Total RNA (approximately 0.5 ug) served as template for TCR beta cDNA synthesis primed by a constant-region primer. Three rounds of nested multiplex PCR with slightly modified ARM-PCR produced TCR beta libraries. Researchers ran the first two PCR rounds for 9 to 10 cycles each with TRBV1-TRBV30 forward primers and a C-beta reverse primer. One entry per CDR3 protein results from TCRdb running MiXCR on the multiplex PCR reads. The sample has fewer than 350,000 distinct CDR3 sequences, about two thirds seen once; the top ten hold approximately 5.9%. Germline DNA was extracted alongside blood RNA, which was obtained from unsorted whole blood. The germline V gene encodes CDR1 SGHAT and CDR2 FQDESV (reference sequence). This CDR3 is built from 17 residues. Study-wide findings and caveats: Blood fell significantly below tumors in its top-250-clone fraction (p = 0.039).

The clonotype comes from a man aged 40-49 years with primary liver carcinoma and hepatitis B virus infection. The rearrangement joins TRBV11-1 to TRBJ1-6, with D unclear. Source material: peripheral blood. The CDR3 is CAISRWSVSAETSPLHF. DNA of the CDR3: TGTGCCATCAGCCGATGGTCGGTTAGCGCCGAAACCTCACCCCTCCACTTT.